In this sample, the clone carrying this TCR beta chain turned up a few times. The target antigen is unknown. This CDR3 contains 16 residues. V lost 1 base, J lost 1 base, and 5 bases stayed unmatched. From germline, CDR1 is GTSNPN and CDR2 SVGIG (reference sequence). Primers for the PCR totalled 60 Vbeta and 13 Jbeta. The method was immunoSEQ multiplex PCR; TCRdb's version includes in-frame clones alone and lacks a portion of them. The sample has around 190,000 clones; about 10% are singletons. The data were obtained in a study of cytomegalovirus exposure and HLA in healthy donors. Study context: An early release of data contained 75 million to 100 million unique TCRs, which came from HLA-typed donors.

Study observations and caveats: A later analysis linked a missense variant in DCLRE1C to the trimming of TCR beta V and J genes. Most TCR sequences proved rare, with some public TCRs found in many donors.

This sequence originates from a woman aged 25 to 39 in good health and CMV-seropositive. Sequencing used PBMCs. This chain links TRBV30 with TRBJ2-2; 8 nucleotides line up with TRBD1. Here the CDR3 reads CAWSASGTGNTGELFF. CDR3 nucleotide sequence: TGTGCCTGGAGTGCCTCCGGGACAGGGAACACCGGGGAGCTGTTTTTT.